The rows below give T cell receptor beta chains drawn from one sample of a study of blood T cell repertoires in COVID-19. Profiled with immunoSEQ multiplex PCR; TCRdb holds only in-frame clones, not every one. The table lists around 400,000 clones, roughly 90% of them singletons. What was sequenced was PBMCs or T cells enriched from blood (not recorded which). Receptors were obtained from a woman aged 18-30 years who had been exposed to COVID-19. The CDR3 runs from the conserved cysteine through the conserved F or W. D genes are given only for firm matches. Where a row states a size, it is once, few, many or the class of an expanded clone; other rows omit it.

J gene,V gene,D gene,clone size,CDR3 protein,CDR3 DNA
TRBJ1-5,TRBV28,-,-,CASNGESNQPQHF,TGTGCCAGCAACGGGGAAAGCAATCAGCCCCAGCATTTT
TRBJ2-3,TRBV9,-,-,CASSPRVLERTDTQYF,TGTGCCAGCAGCCCGCGCGTTCTAGAACGCACAGATACGCAGTATTTT
TRBJ1-5,TRBV13,-,-,CASSLGGRRYSNQPQHF,TGTGCCAGCAGCTTAGGTGGGCGACGTTATAGCAATCAGCCCCAGCATTTT
TRBJ2-5,TRBV6-6,TRBD2,-,CASSYGLADGETQYF,TGTGCCAGCAGTTACGGACTAGCGGACGGAGAGACCCAGTACTTC
TRBJ2-7,TRBV7-9,TRBD2,-,CASSPSPGLAGAYEQYF,TGTGCCAGCAGCCCTAGTCCGGGACTAGCGGGAGCCTACGAGCAGTACTTC
TRBJ1-1,TRBV10-2,TRBD1,once,CASSETGQMNTEAFF,TGCGCCAGCAGTGAGACGGGACAGATGAACACTGAAGCTTTCTTT
TRBJ1-4,TRBV19,-,-,CAPGRRSSNEKLFF,TGTGCCCCCGGGCGGAGGTCCTCTAATGAAAAACTGTTTTTT
TRBJ2-1,TRBV7-9,-,-,CASSLDHLASEQFF,TGTGCCAGCAGCTTAGACCACTTAGCCAGTGAGCAGTTCTTC
TRBJ1-4,TRBV15,TRBD1,-,CATRYGQGGSTNEKLFF,TGTGCCACCAGATACGGACAGGGCGGATCAACTAATGAAAAACTGTTTTTT
TRBJ1-3,TRBV27,TRBD1,-,CASRTWDRASGNTIYF,TGTGCCAGCAGGACATGGGACAGGGCCTCTGGAAACACCATATATTTT
TRBJ2-1,TRBV7-2,-,-,CASSSGLSPYNEQFF,TGTGCCAGCAGTTCAGGACTATCTCCCTACAATGAGCAGTTCTTC
TRBJ2-5,TRBV18,-,once,CASGQETQYF,TGTGCCAGCGGCCAGGAGACCCAGTACTTC
TRBJ1-2,TRBV3-1/TRBV3-2,-,few,CASSHENRYNYGYTF,TGTGCCAGCAGCCATGAAAACAGATACAACTATGGCTACACCTTC
TRBJ2-7,TRBV11-2,-,-,CASSSTKQGNYEQYF,TGTGCCAGCAGCTCGACTAAACAGGGAAACTACGAGCAGTACTTC
TRBJ2-3,TRBV28,-,once,CASSAYQGSTDTQYF,TGTGCCAGCAGTGCATACCAGGGGTCCACAGATACGCAGTATTTT
TRBJ2-4,TRBV19,TRBD1,-,CASSIGDRNIQYF,TGTGCCAGTAGTATAGGGGACAGAAACATTCAGTACTTC
TRBJ1-2,TRBV28,TRBD1,-,CASSPGQDNYGYTF,TGTGCCAGCAGTCCCGGACAGGATAACTATGGCTACACCTTC
TRBJ2-7,TRBV28,-,-,CASSQTGKAGYEQYF,TGTGCCAGCAGTCAAACAGGGAAGGCCGGCTACGAGCAGTACTTC
TRBJ2-2,TRBV5-1,-,-,CASSWSGTGELFF,TGCGCCAGCAGCTGGTCCGGCACCGGGGAGCTGTTTTTT
TRBJ2-3,TRBV24-1,TRBD2,-,CATSDLVTSGSSTDTQYF,TGTGCCACCAGTGATTTGGTTACTAGCGGGAGTAGCACAGATACGCAGTATTTT
TRBJ2-7,TRBV4-2,-,-,CASSQDLTGYEQYF,TGTGCCAGCAGCCAAGATCTAACTGGCTACGAGCAGTACTTC
TRBJ1-3,TRBV7-8,TRBD1,-,CASSLNFRMGQGSGNTIYF,TGTGCCAGCAGCTTAAACTTTCGTATGGGACAGGGGTCCGGAAACACCATATATTTT
TRBJ2-3,TRBV5-1,TRBD2,-,CASSNTGGRTDTQYF,TGCGCCAGCAGCAATACGGGAGGGCGGACAGATACGCAGTATTTT
TRBJ2-7,TRBV6-2/TRBV6-3,TRBD1,once,CASSLRQGVIYEQYF,TGTGCCAGCAGCCTAAGACAGGGGGTGATCTACGAGCAGTACTTC